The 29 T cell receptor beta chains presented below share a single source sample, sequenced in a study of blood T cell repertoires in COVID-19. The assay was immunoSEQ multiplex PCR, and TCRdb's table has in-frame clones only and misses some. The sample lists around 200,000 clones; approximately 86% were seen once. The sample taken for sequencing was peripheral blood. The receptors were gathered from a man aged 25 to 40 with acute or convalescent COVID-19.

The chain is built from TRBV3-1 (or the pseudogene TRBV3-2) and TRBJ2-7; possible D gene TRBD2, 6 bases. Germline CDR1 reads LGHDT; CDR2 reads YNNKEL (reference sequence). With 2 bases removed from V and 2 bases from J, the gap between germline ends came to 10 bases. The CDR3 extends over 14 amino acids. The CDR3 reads CASSQSRGTYEQYF. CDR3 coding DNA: TGTGCCAGCAGCCAAAGCCGGGGGACCTACGAGCAGTACTTC.

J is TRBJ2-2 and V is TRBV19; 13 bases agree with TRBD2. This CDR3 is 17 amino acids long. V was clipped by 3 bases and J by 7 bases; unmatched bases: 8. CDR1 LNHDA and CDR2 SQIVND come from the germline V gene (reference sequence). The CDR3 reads CASSIFTSGRAYGELFF. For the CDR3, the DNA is TGTGCCAGTAGTATCTTTACTAGCGGGAGGGCCTACGGGGAGCTGTTTTTT.

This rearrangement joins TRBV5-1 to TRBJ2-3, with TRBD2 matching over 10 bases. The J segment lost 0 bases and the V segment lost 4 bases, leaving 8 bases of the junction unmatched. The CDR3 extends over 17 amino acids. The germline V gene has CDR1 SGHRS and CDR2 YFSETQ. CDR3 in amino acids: CASSRLGLASSTDTQYF. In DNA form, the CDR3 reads TGCGCCAGCAGCCGGCTGGGACTAGCGTCTAGCACAGATACGCAGTATTTT.

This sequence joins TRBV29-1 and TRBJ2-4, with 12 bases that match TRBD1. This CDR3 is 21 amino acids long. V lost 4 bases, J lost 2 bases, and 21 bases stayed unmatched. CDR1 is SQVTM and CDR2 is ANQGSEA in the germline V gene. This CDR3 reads CSVVGLYSGTGGMRTKNIQYF. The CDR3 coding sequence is TGCAGCGTTGTGGGGCTCTACAGCGGGACAGGGGGCATGAGGACCAAAAACATTCAGTACTTC.

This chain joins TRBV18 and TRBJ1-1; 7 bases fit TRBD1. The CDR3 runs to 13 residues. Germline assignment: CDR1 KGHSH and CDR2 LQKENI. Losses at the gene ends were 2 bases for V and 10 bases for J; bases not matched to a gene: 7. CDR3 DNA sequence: TGTGCCAGCTCACCAGACAGGGAATCCACAGCTTTCTTT. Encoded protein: CASSPDRESTAFF. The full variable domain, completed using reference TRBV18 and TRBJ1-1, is NAGVMQNPRHLVRRRGQEARLRCSPMKGHSHVYWYRQLPEEGLKFMVYLQKENIIDESGMPKERFSAEFPKEGPSILRIQQVVRGDSAAYFCASSPDRESTAFFGQGTRLTVV.

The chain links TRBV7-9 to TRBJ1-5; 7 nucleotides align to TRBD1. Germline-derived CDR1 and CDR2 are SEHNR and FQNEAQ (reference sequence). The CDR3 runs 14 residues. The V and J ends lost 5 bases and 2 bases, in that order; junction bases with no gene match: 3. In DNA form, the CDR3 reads TGTGCCAGCAGCGCCCAGGGGGGCAATCAGCCCCAGCATTTT. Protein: CASSAQGGNQPQHF.

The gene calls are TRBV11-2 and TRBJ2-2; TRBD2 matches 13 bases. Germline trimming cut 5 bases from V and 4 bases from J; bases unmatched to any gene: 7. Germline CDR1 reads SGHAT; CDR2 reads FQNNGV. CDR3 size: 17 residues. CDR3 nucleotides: TGTGCCAGCAGCCCCGGACTAGCGGGAGTGGTCACCGGGGAGCTGTTTTTT. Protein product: CASSPGLAGVVTGELFF. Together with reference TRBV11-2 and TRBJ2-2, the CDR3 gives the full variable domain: EAGVAQSPRYKIIEKRQSVAFWCNPISGHATLYWYQQILGQGPKLLIQFQNNGVVDDSQLPKDRFSAERLKGVDSTLKIQPAKLEDSAVYLCASSPGLAGVVTGELFFGEGSRLTVL.

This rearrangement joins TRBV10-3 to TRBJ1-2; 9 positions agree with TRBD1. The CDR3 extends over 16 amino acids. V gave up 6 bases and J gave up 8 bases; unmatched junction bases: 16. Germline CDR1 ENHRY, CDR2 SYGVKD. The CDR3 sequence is CAIRSDRDRERRGYTF. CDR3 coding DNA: TGTGCCATCAGGTCAGACCGGGACAGGGAACGTCGCGGCTACACCTTC.

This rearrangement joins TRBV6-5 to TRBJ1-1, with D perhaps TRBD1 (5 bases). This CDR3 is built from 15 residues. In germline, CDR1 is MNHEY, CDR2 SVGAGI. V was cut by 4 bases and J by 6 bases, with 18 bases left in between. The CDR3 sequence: CASSSTGQPPAEAFF. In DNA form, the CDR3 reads TGTGCCAGCAGTTCTACCGGACAACCCCCCGCTGAAGCTTTCTTT.

The CDR3, as DNA: TGTGCCAGCAGCTTGGCCCCGCAGGATACTGGAAACACCATATATTTT. Its translation: CASSLAPQDTGNTIYF. This chain links TRBV5-6 with TRBJ1-3, with unresolved D. Per germline, CDR1 SGHDT and CDR2 YYEEEE. The CDR3 sequence is 16 residues long. V gave up 0 bases and J gave up 2 bases, with 12 bases separating them.

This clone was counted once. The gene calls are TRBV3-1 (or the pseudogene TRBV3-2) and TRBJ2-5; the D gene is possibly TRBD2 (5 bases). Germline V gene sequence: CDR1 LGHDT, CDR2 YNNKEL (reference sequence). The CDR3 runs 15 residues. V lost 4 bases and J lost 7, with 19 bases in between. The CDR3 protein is CASSLAGLGARTQYF. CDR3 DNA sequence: TGTGCCAGCAGCCTTGCAGGACTCGGCGCAAGGACCCAGTACTTC.

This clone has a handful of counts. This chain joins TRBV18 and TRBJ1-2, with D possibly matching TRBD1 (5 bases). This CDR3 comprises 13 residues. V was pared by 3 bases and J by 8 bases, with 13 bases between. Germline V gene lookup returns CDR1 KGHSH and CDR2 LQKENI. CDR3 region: CASSPGREYGYTF. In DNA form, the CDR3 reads TGTGCCAGCTCACCGGGCAGGGAATACGGCTACACCTTC.

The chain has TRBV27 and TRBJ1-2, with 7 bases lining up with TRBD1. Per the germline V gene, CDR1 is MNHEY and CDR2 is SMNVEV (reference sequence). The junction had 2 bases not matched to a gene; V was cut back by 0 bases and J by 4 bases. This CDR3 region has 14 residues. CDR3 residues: CASSLSAGGYGYTF. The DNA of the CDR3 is TGTGCCAGCAGTTTATCAGCAGGGGGCTATGGCTACACCTTC.

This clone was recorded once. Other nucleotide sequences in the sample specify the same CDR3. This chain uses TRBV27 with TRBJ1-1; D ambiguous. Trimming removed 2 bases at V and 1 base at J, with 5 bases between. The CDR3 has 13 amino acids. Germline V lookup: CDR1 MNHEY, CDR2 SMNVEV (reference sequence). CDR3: CASSLGRNTEAFF. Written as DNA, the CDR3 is TGTGCCAGCAGTTTAGGGAGGAACACTGAAGCTTTCTTT.

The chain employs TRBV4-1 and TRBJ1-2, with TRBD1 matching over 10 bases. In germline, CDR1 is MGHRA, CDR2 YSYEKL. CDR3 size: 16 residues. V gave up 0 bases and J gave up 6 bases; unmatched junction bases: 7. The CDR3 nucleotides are TGCGCCAGCAGCCAAGAAGCGGTAGGGACAGGGGATGGCTACACCTTC. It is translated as CASSQEAVGTGDGYTF.

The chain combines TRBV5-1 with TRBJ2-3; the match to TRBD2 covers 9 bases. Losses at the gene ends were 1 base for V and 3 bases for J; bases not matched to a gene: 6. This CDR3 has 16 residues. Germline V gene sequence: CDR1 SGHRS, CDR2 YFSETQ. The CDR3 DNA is TGCGCCAGCAGCTTGTTGGCGGGAGGGCCGACAGATACGCAGTATTTT. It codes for CASSLLAGGPTDTQYF.

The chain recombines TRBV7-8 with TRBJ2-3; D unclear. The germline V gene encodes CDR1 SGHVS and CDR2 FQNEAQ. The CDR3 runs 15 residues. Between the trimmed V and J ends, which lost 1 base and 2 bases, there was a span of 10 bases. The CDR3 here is CASSLVARPTDTQYF. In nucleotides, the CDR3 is TGTGCCAGCAGCTTAGTCGCCAGGCCCACAGATACGCAGTATTTT.

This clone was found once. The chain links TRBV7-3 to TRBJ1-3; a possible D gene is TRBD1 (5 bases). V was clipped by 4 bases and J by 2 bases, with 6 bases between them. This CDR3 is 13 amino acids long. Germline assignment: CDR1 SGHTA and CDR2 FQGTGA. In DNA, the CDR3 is TGTGCCAGCAGCTCAGGGACTGGAAACACCATATATTTT. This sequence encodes CASSSGTGNTIYF.

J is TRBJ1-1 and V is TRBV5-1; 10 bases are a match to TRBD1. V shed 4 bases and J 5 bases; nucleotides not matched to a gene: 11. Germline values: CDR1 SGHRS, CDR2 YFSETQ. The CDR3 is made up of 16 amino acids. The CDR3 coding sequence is TGCGCCAGCAGCCCGATTGTCGGACAGGGGGGGACTGAAGCTTTCTTT. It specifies CASSPIVGQGGTEAFF.

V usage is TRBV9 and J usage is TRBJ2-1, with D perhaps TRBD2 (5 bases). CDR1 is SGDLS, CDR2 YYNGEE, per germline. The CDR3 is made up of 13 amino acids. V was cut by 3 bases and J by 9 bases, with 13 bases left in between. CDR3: CASSGEWGSEQFF. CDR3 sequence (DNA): TGTGCCAGCAGCGGGGAGTGGGGTAGTGAGCAGTTCTTC.

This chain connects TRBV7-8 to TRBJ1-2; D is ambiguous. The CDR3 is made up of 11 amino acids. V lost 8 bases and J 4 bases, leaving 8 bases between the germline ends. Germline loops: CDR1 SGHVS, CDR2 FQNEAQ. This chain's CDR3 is CASGQIYGYTF. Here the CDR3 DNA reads TGTGCCAGCGGGCAGATCTATGGCTACACCTTC. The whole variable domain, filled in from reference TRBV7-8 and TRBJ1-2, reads GAGVSQSPRYKVAKRGQDVALRCDPISGHVSLFWYQQALGQGPEFLTYFQNEAQLDKSGLPSDRFFAERPEGSVSTLKIQRTQQEDSAVYLCASGQIYGYTFGSGTRLTVV.

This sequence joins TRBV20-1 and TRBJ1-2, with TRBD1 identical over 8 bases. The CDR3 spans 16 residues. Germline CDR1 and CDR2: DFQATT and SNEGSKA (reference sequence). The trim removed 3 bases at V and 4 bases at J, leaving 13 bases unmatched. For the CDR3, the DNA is TGCAGTGCTAGTTACCCTAATACCGACAGGGGCTATGGCTACACCTTC. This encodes CSASYPNTDRGYGYTF.

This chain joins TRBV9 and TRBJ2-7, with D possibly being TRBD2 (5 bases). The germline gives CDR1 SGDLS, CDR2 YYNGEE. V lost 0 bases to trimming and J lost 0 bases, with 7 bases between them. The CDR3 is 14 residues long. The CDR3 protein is CASSVDGSSYEQYF. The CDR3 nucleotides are TGTGCCAGCAGCGTAGATGGGAGCTCCTACGAGCAGTACTTC.

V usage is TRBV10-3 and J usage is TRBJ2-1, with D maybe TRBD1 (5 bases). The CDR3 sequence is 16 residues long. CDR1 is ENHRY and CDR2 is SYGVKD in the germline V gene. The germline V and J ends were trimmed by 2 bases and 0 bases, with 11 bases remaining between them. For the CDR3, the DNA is TGTGCCATCAGTGAGCCCAGGGCAAGCTCCTACAATGAGCAGTTCTTC. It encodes CAISEPRASSYNEQFF.

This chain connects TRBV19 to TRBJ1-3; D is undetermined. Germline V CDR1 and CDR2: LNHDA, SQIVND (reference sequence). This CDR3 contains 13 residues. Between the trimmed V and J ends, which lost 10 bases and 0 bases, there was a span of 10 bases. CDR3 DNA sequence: TGTGCCACCACAGTTAACTCTGGAAACACCATATATTTT. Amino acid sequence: CATTVNSGNTIYF. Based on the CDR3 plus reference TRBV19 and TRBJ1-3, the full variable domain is DGGITQSPKYLFRKEGQNVTLSCEQNLNHDAMYWYRQDPGQGLRLIYYSQIVNDFQKGDIAEGYSVSREKKESFPLTVTSAQKNPTAFYLCATTVNSGNTIYFGEGSWLTVV.

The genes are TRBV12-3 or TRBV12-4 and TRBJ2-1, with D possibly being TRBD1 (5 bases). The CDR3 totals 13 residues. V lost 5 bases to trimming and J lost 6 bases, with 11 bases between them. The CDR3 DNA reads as TGTGCCAGCAGTCCCCAGGGCTCCAATGAGCAGTTCTTC. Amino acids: CASSPQGSNEQFF.

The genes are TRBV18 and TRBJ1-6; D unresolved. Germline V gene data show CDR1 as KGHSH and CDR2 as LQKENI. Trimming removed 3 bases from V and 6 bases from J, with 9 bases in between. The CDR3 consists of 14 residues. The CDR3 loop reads CASSPPDFNSPLHF. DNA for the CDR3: TGTGCCAGCTCACCCCCGGACTTTAATTCACCCCTCCACTTT.

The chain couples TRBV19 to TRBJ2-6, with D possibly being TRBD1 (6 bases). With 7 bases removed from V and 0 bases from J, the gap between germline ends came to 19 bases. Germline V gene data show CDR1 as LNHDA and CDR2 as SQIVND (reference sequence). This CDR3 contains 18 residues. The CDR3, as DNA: TGTGCCAGTACCTCGCAGGGGACCCTTGGCTCTGGGGCCAACGTCCTGACTTTC. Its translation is CASTSQGTLGSGANVLTF. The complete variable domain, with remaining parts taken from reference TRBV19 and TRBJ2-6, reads DGGITQSPKYLFRKEGQNVTLSCEQNLNHDAMYWYRQDPGQGLRLIYYSQIVNDFQKGDIAEGYSVSREKKESFPLTVTSAQKNPTAFYLCASTSQGTLGSGANVLTFGAGSRLTVL.

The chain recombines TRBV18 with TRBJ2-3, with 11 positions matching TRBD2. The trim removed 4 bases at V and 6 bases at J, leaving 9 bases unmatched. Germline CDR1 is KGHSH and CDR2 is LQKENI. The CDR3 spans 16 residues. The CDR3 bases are TGTGCCAGCTCACGGGGGACTAGCGGACTAGTGGATACGCAGTATTTT. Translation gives CASSRGTSGLVDTQYF. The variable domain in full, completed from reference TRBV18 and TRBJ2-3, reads NAGVMQNPRHLVRRRGQEARLRCSPMKGHSHVYWYRQLPEEGLKFMVYLQKENIIDESGMPKERFSAEFPKEGPSILRIQQVVRGDSAAYFCASSRGTSGLVDTQYFGPGTRLTVL.